The rows below give T cell receptor beta chains drawn from one sample of a study of blood T cell repertoires in COVID-19. TCRdb's table, derived via immunoSEQ multiplex PCR, lists solely in-frame clones and lacks some. The table has about 360,000 clones, about 86% seen once. Sample: peripheral blood. The receptors originated from a woman in her sixties or seventies with COVID-19, enrolled during active disease. Each CDR3 is given with its conserved first and last residue. A D gene is named only where the DNA matches it firmly. A clone size is listed for some rows: how often the clone was seen (once, few, many), or a class if it is expanded.

clone size	D gene	V gene	J gene	CDR3 DNA	CDR3 protein
-	-	TRBV7-2	TRBJ2-3	TGTGCCACCTCTCTCGGTAGAGGCACAGATACGCAGTATTTT	CATSLGRGTDTQYF
-	TRBD2	TRBV5-1	TRBJ2-1	TGCGCCAGCAGCCCCCAGCGGGGGGGTGTCAATGAGCAGTTCTTC	CASSPQRGGVNEQFF
-	-	TRBV25-1	TRBJ1-2	TGTGCCAGCAGTGAGGGGCCAATAGTCGGCTACACCTTC	CASSEGPIVGYTF
-	TRBD1	TRBV6-1	TRBJ1-2	TGTGCCAGCAGTGAGGTTCCGACAGGGTCGGGTGGCTACACCTTC	CASSEVPTGSGGYTF
-	TRBD1	TRBV7-8	TRBJ2-7	TGTGCCAGCAGCTTTGGACAGGCCTACGAGCAGTACTTC	CASSFGQAYEQYF
-	-	TRBV29-1	TRBJ1-1	TGCAGCGTTGGATCAGGCGGGATGGGCACTGAAGCTTTCTTT	CSVGSGGMGTEAFF
once	-	TRBV30	TRBJ1-3	TGTGCCTGGAGTGTAACGGGGGGCTCTGGAAACACCATATATTTT	CAWSVTGGSGNTIYF
-	-	TRBV30	TRBJ2-7	TGTGCCTGGAGTGCCGGGATTCGGCAGTACTTC	CAWSAGIRQYF
-	TRBD1	TRBV5-5	TRBJ1-3	TGTGCCAGCAGCTTGAAGAGGACAGGGGTAGTGGGAAACACCATATATTTT	CASSLKRTGVVGNTIYF
-	-	TRBV3-1/TRBV3-2	TRBJ1-2	TGTGCCAGCAGCCCACGGGGAGACTATGGCTACACCTTC	CASSPRGDYGYTF
-	-	TRBV23-1	TRBJ1-1	TGCGCCAGCAGTCAGGGGGGAAACACTGAAGCTTTCTTT	CASSQGGNTEAFF
-	TRBD1	TRBV9	TRBJ2-5	TGTGCCAGCAGCGAAGGACAGGGGTGGGGAGAGACCCAGTACTTC	CASSEGQGWGETQYF
-	TRBD1	TRBV2	TRBJ2-4	TGTGCCAGCATACCACCCGGGACAGGGGGTATAGTAGCCAAAAACATTCAGTACTTC	CASIPPGTGGIVAKNIQYF
-	-	TRBV19	TRBJ1-4	TGTGCCAGTAGTATTTATGGCTTAGGGGGAGAAAAACTGTTTTTT	CASSIYGLGGEKLFF
-	TRBD1	TRBV5-1	TRBJ1-1	TGCGCCAGCAGCACAAACACAGGGGGCGCAATAGCTTTCTTT	CASSTNTGGAIAFF
-	TRBD1	TRBV19	TRBJ1-2	TGTGCCAGTAGTATACGGGGACAGGGCGGAGGTCGTCGCTATGGCTACACCTTC	CASSIRGQGGGRRYGYTF
-	TRBD1	TRBV6-5	TRBJ2-7	TGTGCCAGCTCCGGGACAGGGGGATACGAGCAGTACTTC	CASSGTGGYEQYF
-	-	TRBV5-6	TRBJ1-2	TGTGCCAGCAGCCAATACGACTCTTATGGCTACACCTTC	CASSQYDSYGYTF
-	-	TRBV29-1	TRBJ2-7	TGCAGCGTAAAACAGGGATTAGACTACGAGCAGTACTTC	CSVKQGLDYEQYF
-	TRBD1	TRBV3-1/TRBV3-2	TRBJ1-1	TGTGCCAGCAGCCCCCGTACGGGGACAGAACGCGCTTTCTTT	CASSPRTGTERAFF
-	TRBD1	TRBV5-1	TRBJ1-2	TGCGCCAGCACCCTGGGACAGGGAGGCGGCTACACCTTC	CASTLGQGGGYTF
-	-	TRBV6-2/TRBV6-3	TRBJ2-7	TGTGCCAGCAGTTACCCGACTGGGCGGGATCTCGACGAGCAGTACTTC	CASSYPTGRDLDEQYF
-	-	TRBV5-6	TRBJ2-7	TGTGCCAGCAGCTTGTCCCGCGAGCAGTACTTC	CASSLSREQYF
-	TRBD1	TRBV3-1/TRBV3-2	TRBJ2-2	TGTGCCAGCAGCCAAGGAGGGGGCGTAGTCACCGGGGAGCTGTTTTTT	CASSQGGGVVTGELFF
-	-	TRBV10-3	TRBJ2-3	TGTGCCATCAGCTCCGGGGAGGATACGCAGTATTTT	CAISSGEDTQYF
once	-	TRBV7-6	TRBJ1-2	TGTGCCAGCAGCACATCCTCAGGGTTACGGGTGGAATATGGCTACACCTTC	CASSTSSGLRVEYGYTF
-	-	TRBV5-1	TRBJ1-2	TGCGCCAGCACGCTAGGGGCAGGGTCTGAAAACTATGGCTACACCTTC	CASTLGAGSENYGYTF
-	TRBD1	TRBV6-5	TRBJ2-7	TGTGCCAGCAGTTACTCGATCCAGGGGGCTTCACGCGAGCAGTACTTC	CASSYSIQGASREQYF
-	TRBD1	TRBV5-8	TRBJ1-1	TGTGCCAGCAGCCTGGACAGGGGGCGGTCCGGAGCTTTCTTT	CASSLDRGRSGAFF
-	-	TRBV4-3	TRBJ2-3	TGCGCCAGCAGCCAGTCCTCCACAGATACGCAGTATTTT	CASSQSSTDTQYF
once	TRBD1	TRBV10-3	TRBJ2-3	TGTGCCATCAGGCCGGACAGGGGCCCGAAAAGCCGCACAGATACGCAGTATTTT	CAIRPDRGPKSRTDTQYF
-	-	TRBV6-2/TRBV6-3	TRBJ1-3	TGTGCCAGCAGTTACGGGGGCGGCGGGCACTCTGGAAACACCATATATTTT	CASSYGGGGHSGNTIYF
few	TRBD2	TRBV7-3	TRBJ2-4	TGTGCCAGCAGCTTATTTGCGGGGGAAAACATTCAGTACTTC	CASSLFAGENIQYF
-	-	TRBV7-9	TRBJ1-1	TGTGCCAGCAGACAGGTTACGGGCACTGAAGCTTTCTTT	CASRQVTGTEAFF
-	TRBD1	TRBV9	TRBJ1-1	TGTGCCAGCAGCGTGGCCGGGACAGCGAACACTGAAGCTTTCTTT	CASSVAGTANTEAFF
-	-	TRBV6-2/TRBV6-3	TRBJ1-1	TGTGCCAGCAGTTACGCAGGGCAGACTGAAGCTTTCTTT	CASSYAGQTEAFF
-	TRBD1	TRBV5-8	TRBJ1-3	TGTGCCAGCAGCTGGACAGGACCTGGAAACACCATATATTTT	CASSWTGPGNTIYF
once	TRBD1	TRBV25-1	TRBJ1-4	TGTGCCAGCAGTGATCCTGACAGGGGGAGGGAAAAACTGTTTTTT	CASSDPDRGREKLFF
-	-	TRBV7-9	TRBJ1-1	TGTGCCAGCACCCTTGAGGCGGCTGAAGCTTTCTTT	CASTLEAAEAFF
-	-	TRBV2	TRBJ2-6	TGTGCCAGCAGCTCACAGGTCTCTGGGGCCAACGTCCTGACTTTC	CASSSQVSGANVLTF
-	-	TRBV7-3	TRBJ1-2	TGTGCCAGCAGCTTAGGTACAGGGAATGGCTACACCTTC	CASSLGTGNGYTF